The table lists the clone carrying this T cell receptor beta chain with many counts. Antigen specificity is unknown. These data belong to a study of T cells in Graves' hyperthyroidism and ophthalmopathy. What was amplified from RNA transcripts were TCR beta CDR3 regions. First-round RT-PCR of the TCR CDR3 relied on the HTBI primer set. TCRdb analysed the multiplex PCR reads with MiXCR anew, one entry per CDR3 protein. The sample lists a few hundred thousand distinct CDR3 sequences, approximately 16% seen once, with roughly 19% in the top ten. Findings and limits, study-wide: Ophthalmopathy got predicted by the model a median roughly 6.4 months before its onset. Ophthalmopathy cases were set apart from stable hyperthyroidism by a 13 V-J model.

Inclusion characteristics of ophthalmopathy patients comprised a Clinical Activity Score of at least 3, a NOSPECS grade of at least 4, and duration under 3 months. The sequencing input was blood. This TCR was recovered from a woman aged 55 to 70 with Graves' ophthalmopathy.

This chain's CDR3 is CASSRARETQYF. The CDR3 DNA reads as TGTGCCAGCAGTCGGGCCCGCGAGACCCAGTACTTC. The chain is built from TRBV28 and TRBJ2-5; no clear D gene. CDR3 length equals 12 residues. V shed 5 bases and J shed 5 bases, with 9 bases lying between them. Germline loops: CDR1 MDHEN, CDR2 SYDVKM.